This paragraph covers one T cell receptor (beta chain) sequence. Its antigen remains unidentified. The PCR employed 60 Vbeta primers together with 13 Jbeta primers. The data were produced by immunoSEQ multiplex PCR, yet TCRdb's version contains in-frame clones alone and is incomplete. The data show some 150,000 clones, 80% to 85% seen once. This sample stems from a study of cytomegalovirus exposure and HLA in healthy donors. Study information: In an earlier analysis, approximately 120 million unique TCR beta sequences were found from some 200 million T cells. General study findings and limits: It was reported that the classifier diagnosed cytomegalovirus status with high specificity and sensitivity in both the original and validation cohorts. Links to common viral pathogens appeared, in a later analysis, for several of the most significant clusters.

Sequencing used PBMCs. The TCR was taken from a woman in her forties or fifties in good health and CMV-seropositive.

The CDR3 region is CASSSDFLPYEQYF. The CDR3 bases are TGTGCCAGCTCGTCGGACTTCCTACCCTACGAGCAGTACTTC. This chain links TRBV18 with TRBJ2-7; tentative D call: TRBD2 (5 bases). V dropped 6 bases and J dropped 2 bases, with 14 bases sitting between them. The CDR3 runs 14 residues. The germline V gene has CDR1 KGHSH and CDR2 LQKENI.